The 32 T cell receptor beta chains listed next were all sequenced from one sample in a study of tumor and adjacent non-tumor tissue in lung cancer. TCRbeta libraries were built with three rounds of nested PCR, modified from ARM-PCR. TCRdb re-analysed the multiplex PCR reads in MiXCR, keeping a single row per CDR3 protein. Of some 90,000 distinct CDR3 sequences in the sample, around 65% were seen once. The template was RNA from unsorted bulk tissue. Sequencing was carried out using lung tumor tissue. These receptors were collected from a man between 65 and 80 years old with non-small cell lung cancer.

This clonotype came up once. Mismatch with germline at one junction end may stem from a read error. The V call is TRBV6-6, the J call TRBJ2-1; 7 bases agree with TRBD2. Germline values: CDR1 MNHNY, CDR2 SVGAGI (reference sequence). This CDR3 has 14 amino acids. The CDR3 nucleotides are TGTGCCAGCAGTAGGACGAGCGGGAACCATGAGCATTTCTTC. It encodes CASSRTSGNHEHFF.

The sample holds many counts of this clonotype. This chain connects TRBV6-5 to TRBJ2-3, with 9 positions matching TRBD1. J lost 2 bases, V lost 6 bases, and 6 bases had no gene match. Germline lookup yields CDR1 MNHEY and CDR2 SVGAGI. The CDR3 extends over 15 amino acids. The CDR3, as DNA: TGTGCCAGCAGACAGGGGGCTCTGTTCACAGATACGCAGTATTTT. It encodes CASRQGALFTDTQYF.

Many counts were recorded for this clonotype. The chain links TRBV6-5 to TRBJ2-7; 8 nucleotides agree with TRBD1. Germline V gene sequence: CDR1 MNHEY, CDR2 SVGAGI. The length of the CDR3 is 12 residues. With V trimmed by 6 bases and J by 6 bases, 4 bases remained unmatched. The CDR3 loop reads CASSLTGAEQYF. Here the CDR3 DNA reads TGTGCCAGCAGCTTGACAGGGGCCGAGCAGTACTTC.

Regarding this clonotype: A read error may explain this, as a much larger clone is one base away. V gene TRBV2 combines with J gene TRBJ2-7; possibly TRBD2 for D (6 bases). This CDR3 region has 13 residues. The germline CDR1 and CDR2 sequences are SNHLY and FYNNEI. The CDR3 reads CASKPGTLYEQCF. The CDR3 nucleotides read TGTGCCAGCAAACCCGGGACTCTCTACGAGCAGTGCTTC.

The chain couples TRBV5-4 to TRBJ2-3; D gene uncertain. This CDR3 spans 15 amino acids. From germline, CDR1 is SGHNT and CDR2 YYREEE (reference sequence). The CDR3 sequence is CISSFSSPYTDTQYF. DNA of the CDR3: TGTATCAGCAGCTTTTCCTCGCCTTACACAGATACGCAGTATTTT.

Turning to this clonotype: A read error is possible here, since a much larger clone lies one base away. This chain uses TRBV6-1 with TRBJ2-2, with TRBD2 as a possible D gene (5 bases). This CDR3 contains 15 residues. From germline, CDR1 is MNHNS and CDR2 SASEGT. As DNA, the CDR3 is TGTGCCAGCAGTGAAATGGCCGCCGCCACCGGGGAGCAGTTTTTT. Its translation: CASSEMAAATGEQFF.

Of note for this clonotype: At one end the junction does not follow the germline gene, possibly because of a read error. V and J are TRBV11-2 and TRBJ2-2, with D possibly TRBD2 on 6 matching bases. CDR1 is SGHAT, CDR2 FQNNGV, per germline. CDR3 length equals 14 residues. The CDR3 DNA reads TGTGCAAGCAGCTCGACTAGTTATACCCGGGAGCTGTTTTTT. Translation gives CASSSTSYTRELFF. Supplemented by reference TRBV11-2 and TRBJ2-2, the full variable domain reads EAGVAQSPRYKIIEKRQSVAFWCNPISGHATLYWYQQILGQGPKLLIQFQNNGVVDDSQLPKDRFSAERLKGVDSTLKIQPAKLEDSAVYLCASSSTSYTRELFFGEGSRLTVL.

This clonotype was seen once. One base away lies a much larger clone, so this may be a sequencing read error. The CDR3 nucleotides read TGTGCCAGCAGCTTAGGGGCAGTCCGAAACACTGAAGCTTTCTTT. Translating gives CASSLGAVRNTEAFF. This sequence joins TRBV7-9 and TRBJ1-1, with D uncertain. The CDR3 consists of 15 residues. Germline V gene data show CDR1 as SEHNR and CDR2 as FQNEAQ (reference sequence). V lost 1 base and J lost 2, with 11 bases in between. The whole variable domain, remainder taken from reference TRBV7-9 and TRBJ1-1, is DTGVSQNPRHKITKRGQNVTFRCDPISEHNRLYWYRQTLGQGPEFLTYFQNEAQLEKSRLLSDRFSAERPKGSFSTLEIQRTEQGDSAMYLCASSLGAVRNTEAFFGQGTRLTVV.

This clonotype was found many times. This chain uses TRBV6-5 with TRBJ2-3, with 10 nucleotides matching TRBD1. V lost 6 bases to trimming and J lost 10 bases; unmatched junction nucleotides: 4. This CDR3 has 12 residues. Germline V lookup: CDR1 MNHEY, CDR2 SVGAGI. Written as DNA, the CDR3 is TGTGCCAGCAGCAGGGGGACAGGGGCGCAGTATTTT. Protein: CASSRGTGAQYF.

Comments on this clonotype: Since the CDR3 does not end with the conserved phenylalanine or tryptophan, this likely comes from a read error. This chain joins TRBV24-1 and TRBJ2-5; tentatively, D is TRBD2 (6 bases). V was cut by 6 bases and J by 1 base, with 11 bases left in between. The germline V gene has CDR1 KGHDR and CDR2 SFDVKD. The CDR3 runs to 14 residues. In DNA form, the CDR3 reads TGTGCCACCAGTCAGGCGGGGACCCAAGAGACCCAGTACTTA. Translating gives CATSQAGTQETQYL.

To note about this clonotype: This sequence may be a read error, since a much larger clone differs from it by one base. The chain has TRBV12-3 or TRBV12-4 and TRBJ1-6; D perhaps matches TRBD1 (5 bases). This CDR3 has 14 residues. V was clipped by 8 bases and J by 7 bases, with 15 bases between them. The CDR3 sequence is CASGQGTKNSPLHF. CDR3 nucleotides: TGTGCCAGCGGCCAGGGTACCAAAAATTCACCCCTCCACTTT.

For this clonotype: The junction departs from germline at one end; a sequencing error may be responsible. The rearrangement joins TRBV6-6 to TRBJ1-2; D might be TRBD1 (6 bases). The CDR3 contains 17 residues. Germline V lookup: CDR1 MNHNY, CDR2 SVGAGI (reference sequence). The CDR3 protein is CASTYSSGAHRGYGFTF. The CDR3 bases are TGTGCCAGCACTTACTCGTCAGGGGCCCACCGGGGCTATGGCTTCACCTTC.

As concerns this clonotype: A single base separates this from a much larger clone, so it may be a read error. For the CDR3, the DNA is TGTGCCAGCAGTGAACGTGCAGGGGGGATCTCGGAGACCCAGTACTTC. It is translated as CASSERAGGISETQYF. This chain uses TRBV6-1 with TRBJ2-5; weak D call: TRBD1 (7 bases). Trimming pared 2 bases from V and 5 bases from J, leaving 18 bases between. This CDR3 has 16 residues. Germline CDR1 is MNHNS and CDR2 is SASEGT.

Comment on this clonotype: The conserved phenylalanine or tryptophan normally closing the CDR3 is absent here, so this likely arose from a read error. The chain couples TRBV12-3 or TRBV12-4 to TRBJ2-1; 9 bases agree with TRBD2. V dropped 6 bases and J dropped 8; count of bases not matched to a gene: 11. This CDR3 region has 15 residues. DNA of the CDR3: TGTGCCAGCAGCACATATAGGACTAGCGTGCATGAGCAGTTCCCC. This gives the protein CASSTYRTSVHEQFP.

The chain has TRBV7-9 and TRBJ1-1; D uncertain. V was pared by 5 bases and J by 0 bases, with 10 bases between. The CDR3 runs to 14 residues. Germline loops: CDR1 SEHNR, CDR2 FQNEAQ (reference sequence). In DNA form, the CDR3 reads TGTGCCAGCAGCACTGTGGTCTTGAACACTGAAGCTTTCTTT. Its translation is CASSTVVLNTEAFF.

The chain uses TRBV11-2 and TRBJ2-7, with D perhaps TRBD2 (5 bases). This CDR3 is 17 amino acids long. V lost 3 bases and J 0 bases, leaving 18 bases between the germline ends. CDR1 and CDR2 (germline): SGHAT, FQNNGV. CDR3 sequence: CASSLDLARRSSYEQYF. CDR3 bases: TGTGCCAGCAGCTTGGACTTGGCTCGTCGAAGCTCCTACGAGCAGTACTTC.

A word on this clonotype: The junction shows a germline mismatch at one end, possibly a read error. V gene TRBV5-4 combines with J gene TRBJ2-5; 12 bases fit TRBD1. Germline loops: CDR1 SGHNT, CDR2 YYREEE (reference sequence). The CDR3 covers 16 residues. This chain's CDR3 is CASSLRGTGGSKTQYF. The CDR3 DNA sequence: TGCGCCAGCAGCTTGAGAGGGACAGGGGGCTCGAAGACCCAGTACTTC.

With respect to this clonotype: Here the CDR3 omits its conserved ending phenylalanine or tryptophan, so a read error is the likely source. It is unclear where the CDR3 begins or ends on the DNA, so no DNA is shown, and the CDR3 is as TCRdb lists it. The rearrangement joins TRBV12-3 or TRBV12-4 to TRBJ2-7. The CDR3 spans 11 amino acids, including both terminal residues. The CDR3 here is CASNSRQVRYS.

As regards this clonotype: The germline gene is not matched at one end of the junction; a read error may be the cause. The chain recombines TRBV5-6 with TRBJ1-1, with 7 bases fitting TRBD1. This CDR3 has 14 residues. In germline, CDR1 is SGHDT, CDR2 YYEEEE. The CDR3 region is CASRIRDSFTEVFF. The CDR3, as DNA: TGTGCCAGCAGAATCCGGGACAGCTTCACTGAAGTTTTCTTT.

This clonotype was recorded a few times. This chain links TRBV10-3 with TRBJ2-7; no clear D. Germline V CDR1 and CDR2: ENHRY, SYGVKD. This CDR3 comprises 13 residues. V lost 3 bases and J 0 bases, leaving 6 bases between the germline ends. As DNA, the CDR3 is TGTGCCATCAGTGAACTTAGCTCCTACGAGCAGTACTTC. It specifies CAISELSSYEQYF.

In this sample, this clonotype turned up a few times. As DNA, the CDR3 is TGTGCCAGCAGTGTCCGACTAGCGCGGGAGCAGTACTTC. It specifies CASSVRLAREQYF. V and J are TRBV28 and TRBJ2-7; 8 bases match TRBD2. The germline CDR1 and CDR2 sequences are MDHEN and SYDVKM. J lost 7 bases, V lost 5 bases, and 7 bases had no gene match. This CDR3 spans 13 amino acids.

Details on this clonotype: Just one base apart from a much larger clone, this may be a read error. The CDR3 bases are TGCAGCGTTGGCCGGCCCAACCGAGAGGATGAGCGGTTCTTC. Amino acid sequence: CSVGRPNREDERFF. V is TRBV29-1 and J is TRBJ2-1; D remains ambiguous. The CDR3 length is 14 residues. Germline V gene sequence: CDR1 SQVTM, CDR2 ANQGSEA.

With regard to this clonotype: A much larger clone differs by one base, so this may be a read error. V and J are TRBV4-1 and TRBJ2-5; the D gene is possibly TRBD1 (6 bases). The germline gives CDR1 MGHRA, CDR2 YSYEKL. The CDR3 totals 15 residues. CDR3 nucleotide sequence: TGCGCCAGCAGCCAAGAAATCAGGGGAGCGGAGATCCAGTACTTC. This sequence encodes CASSQEIRGAEIQYF.

A note on this clonotype: An end of the junction does not agree with germline; a read error may underlie this. The CDR3 coding sequence is TGTGCCAGCAGCTTGGGAATCGAGCAATACTTC. It is translated as CASSLGIEQYF. The chain joins TRBV11-2 to TRBJ2-7; D is ambiguous. This CDR3 has 11 residues. The germline V gene has CDR1 SGHAT and CDR2 FQNNGV.

As regards this clonotype: Germline and junction disagree at one end, which may indicate a read error. The chain joins TRBV6-5 to TRBJ2-2; tentatively, D is TRBD1 or TRBD2 (5 bases each). CDR3 length: 14 residues. Looked up from germline, CDR1 is MNHEY and CDR2 is SVGAGI. The CDR3 DNA sequence: TGTGCCAGCAGTGGGCAAGGGGCCGCCGGGGAGCCGTATTTT. Amino acids: CASSGQGAAGEPYF.

A note on this clonotype: A junction boundary mismatches the germline segment, possibly from a read error. J is TRBJ2-1 and V is TRBV24-1; possible D gene TRBD2, 5 bases. This CDR3 has 13 residues. Germline CDR1 and CDR2: KGHDR and SFDVKD. CDR3 loop: CSTRGFSGDEQFF. CDR3 DNA sequence: TGTTCCACCAGAGGGTTTTCCGGCGATGAGCAGTTCTTC.

As for this clonotype: A much larger clone lies one base from this, so it may be a read error. V usage is TRBV5-5 and J usage is TRBJ2-1; possible D gene TRBD2, 6 bases. CDR3 size: 16 residues. Between the trimmed V and J ends, which lost 0 bases and 9 bases, there was a span of 19 bases. Germline CDR1 and CDR2: SGHKS and YYEKEE (reference sequence). CDR3 coding DNA: TGTGCCAGCAGCTTGGGGGGGAATGGACTATTCATTGAGCAGTTCTTC. Residues: CASSLGGNGLFIEQFF. Supplemented by reference TRBV5-5 and TRBJ2-1, the full variable domain reads DAGVTQSPTHLIKTRGQQVTLRCSPISGHKSVSWYQQVLGQGPQFIFQYYEKEERGRGNFPDRFSARQFPNYSSELNVNALLLGDSALYLCASSLGGNGLFIEQFFGPGTRLTVL.

The V and J genes are TRBV5-1 and TRBJ1-1, with D possibly TRBD1 on 6 matching bases. Germline V gene data show CDR1 as SGHRS and CDR2 as YFSETQ. The V end was cut by 4 bases, the J end by 1 base, with 14 bases between. This CDR3 has 15 amino acids. The CDR3 sequence is CASSLTSDRNTEAFF. The CDR3 DNA follows: TGCGCCAGCAGCCTTACCTCGGACAGGAACACTGAAGCTTTCTTT.

This clonotype was detected a few times. J is TRBJ2-2 and V is TRBV30; no firm D call. V dropped 7 bases and J dropped 4 bases, with 10 bases sitting between them. The CDR3 consists of 12 residues. The germline gives CDR1 GTSNPN, CDR2 SVGIG (reference sequence). The DNA for the CDR3 is TGTGCCTCAGACCTTCTCACCGGGGAGCTGTTTTTT. Amino acids: CASDLLTGELFF.

With regard to this clonotype: An end of the junction does not agree with germline; a read error may underlie this. The rearrangement links TRBV5-1 to TRBJ2-1; TRBD2 matches 14 bases. The CDR3 length is 17 residues. Germline V gene sequence: CDR1 SGHRS, CDR2 YFSETQ. In DNA, the CDR3 is TGCGCCAGCAGCCCCAGGACTAGCGGGGGGAATTACAATGAGCAGCTCTTC. This sequence encodes CASSPRTSGGNYNEQLF.

This clonotype was found once. The junction departs from the called germline gene at one end, perhaps through a read error. This chain connects TRBV29-1 to TRBJ1-4; D unclear. Germline loops: CDR1 SQVTM, CDR2 ANQGSEA. This CDR3 contains 11 residues. The CDR3 loop is CSEKMNEKLFF. The CDR3 DNA reads TGCAGCGAAAAGATGAACGAAAAATTGTTTTTT.

Ten or more counts support this clonotype. The chain is built from TRBV6-1 and TRBJ2-7; 12 positions agree with TRBD2. The CDR3 has 15 amino acids. V gave up 6 bases and J gave up 2 bases; unmatched junction bases: 5. Germline-derived CDR1 and CDR2 are MNHNS and SASEGT. CDR3 protein: CASREASGGAYEQYF. As DNA, the CDR3 is TGTGCCAGCAGGGAGGCTAGCGGGGGGGCCTACGAGCAGTACTTC.